These T cell receptor beta chains were read from a single sample in a study of post-analysis software for immune sequencing data. TCRdb reprocessed the PCR reads via MiXCR and lists one record per CDR3 protein. The sample lists about 540,000 distinct CDR3 sequences, around a third occurring once. The sample was blood. The receptors were gathered from a girl under 18 with multiple sclerosis. Each CDR3 is given with its conserved first and last residue. D genes are given only for firm matches. For some rows the clone size is stated as once, few or many, or as a class when expanded; others skip it.

D: NA; V: TRBV5-5; J: TRBJ2-1; size: few; DNA: TGTGCCAGCAGGAATGGGGCAGGGAGATACAATGAGCAGTTCTTC; CDR3: CASRNGAGRYNEQFF
D: NA; V: TRBV20-1; J: TRBJ2-3; size: NA; DNA: TGCAGTGCTAGAGATGGGGGCAGTAGCACAGATACGCAGTATTTT; CDR3: CSARDGGSSTDTQYF
D: NA; V: TRBV20-1; J: TRBJ2-5; size: many; DNA: TGCAGTGCTAGAGATAACCCGGGGACCCAGTACTTC; CDR3: CSARDNPGTQYF
D: TRBD2; V: TRBV5-1; J: TRBJ2-4; size: few; DNA: TGCGCCAGCAGCTTTAGCGGGGGCTCTGGATGGGAGCAGTACTTC; CDR3: CASSFSGGSGWEQYF
D: NA; V: TRBV3-1; J: TRBJ1-5; size: few; DNA: TGTGCCAGCAGCCAACGACGGGGACCCCAGCATTTT; CDR3: CASSQRRGPQHF
D: TRBD2; V: TRBV7-8; J: TRBJ2-5; size: few; DNA: TGTGCCAGCAGCTTCTCGAGCGGGGGGGGCAATGAGCAGTACTTC; CDR3: CASSFSSGGGNEQYF
D: NA; V: TRBV10-2; J: TRBJ2-4; size: few; DNA: TGCGCCAGCAGTGAAGGTGGGCGGAGCATTCAGTACTTC; CDR3: CASSEGGRSIQYF
D: NA; V: TRBV7-9; J: TRBJ2-5; size: NA; DNA: TGTGCCAGTAGCTTACCGGGTGGACAGCCCCAAGAGACCCAGTACTTC; CDR3: CASSLPGGQPQETQYF
D: NA; V: TRBV11-2; J: TRBJ2-6; size: NA; DNA: TGTGCCAGCAGCTCCATCCGGGGTAGCCCGGCTGGGGCCAACGTCCTGACTTTC; CDR3: CASSSIRGSPAGANVLTF
D: NA; V: TRBV11-2; J: TRBJ1-1; size: NA; DNA: TGTGCCAGCAGCCACCAAGAGAACACTGAAGCTTTCTTT; CDR3: CASSHQENTEAFF
D: TRBD1; V: TRBV29-1; J: TRBJ2-1; size: many; DNA: TGCAGCGTACGGACAGGGGTCAATGAGCAGTTCTTC; CDR3: CSVRTGVNEQFF
D: NA; V: TRBV25-1; J: TRBJ2-5; size: NA; DNA: TGTGCCAGCAGGGAATTGGATAGGCGGGAGACCCAGTACTTC; CDR3: CASRELDRRETQYF
D: NA; V: TRBV20-1; J: TRBJ1-4; size: few; DNA: TGCAGTGCAATACTGCTATCAACTAATGAAAAACTGTTTTTT; CDR3: CSAILLSTNEKLFF
D: NA; V: TRBV28; J: TRBJ2-5; size: few; DNA: TGTGCCAGCAGTTTCGCAGGGCTTGAGCAGTACTTC; CDR3: CASSFAGLEQYF
D: NA; V: TRBV10-1; J: TRBJ2-1; size: few; DNA: TGCGCCAGCAAGGGGCGTGACATACTACGCTCCTACAATGAGCAGTTCTTC; CDR3: CASKGRDILRSYNEQFF
D: NA; V: TRBV5-1; J: TRBJ1-1; size: once; DNA: TGCGCCAGCACCCTAAAGGGCGCAGGGAACACTGAAGCTTTCTTT; CDR3: CASTLKGAGNTEAFF
D: NA; V: TRBV3-1; J: TRBJ1-4; size: NA; DNA: TGTGCCAGCAGCCAAGAACTAGGACTTGCAACTAATGAAAAACTGTTTTTT; CDR3: CASSQELGLATNEKLFF
D: NA; V: TRBV6-1; J: TRBJ1-6; size: NA; DNA: TGTGCCAGCAGTGAATCGGGGGCGCGACCCAATAATTCACCCCTCCACTTT; CDR3: CASSESGARPNNSPLHF
D: NA; V: TRBV6-5; J: TRBJ1-2; size: NA; DNA: TGTGCCAGCAGTAAGGACAGCGCCTATGGCTACACCTTC; CDR3: CASSKDSAYGYTF
D: NA; V: TRBV29-1; J: TRBJ2-7; size: few; DNA: TGCAGCGTTGAAGTAGGTCGGTACGAGCAGTACTTC; CDR3: CSVEVGRYEQYF
D: NA; V: TRBV5-1; J: TRBJ2-1; size: many; DNA: TGCGCCAGCAGCCCGGGACCGGGTGGGTACAATGAGCAGTTCTTC; CDR3: CASSPGPGGYNEQFF
D: NA; V: TRBV11-3; J: TRBJ2-3; size: few; DNA: TGTGCCAGCAGCGCGGGACCTCACGGGGCAGATACGCAGTATTTT; CDR3: CASSAGPHGADTQYF
D: NA; V: TRBV12-3/TRBV12-4; J: TRBJ1-2; size: NA; DNA: TGTGCCAGCAGTTCCGGGGTGGGGGACACCTTC; CDR3: CASSSGVGDTF
D: TRBD1; V: TRBV6-6; J: TRBJ2-7; size: NA; DNA: TGTGCCAGCAGTACACGGGACAGGGCGTCCTACGAGCAGTACTTC; CDR3: CASSTRDRASYEQYF
D: NA; V: TRBV7-2; J: TRBJ2-5; size: many; DNA: TGTGCCAGCAGCTTAGGTGGGGGGCCTCAAGAGACCCAGTACTTC; CDR3: CASSLGGGPQETQYF
D: NA; V: TRBV6-6; J: TRBJ1-4; size: NA; DNA: TGTGCCAGCAGCCAGGCGGCGTCGGAAAAACTGTTTTTT; CDR3: CASSQAASEKLFF
D: NA; V: TRBV6-6; J: TRBJ2-6; size: few; DNA: TGTGCCAGCAGTTACTCGAGTACAGGGGCCAACGTCCTGACTTTC; CDR3: CASSYSSTGANVLTF
D: NA; V: TRBV6-2/TRBV6-3; J: TRBJ1-2; size: NA; DNA: TGTGCCAGCAGCCTCCTACAGGGTTTGCACTATGGCTACACCTTC; CDR3: CASSLLQGLHYGYTF
D: TRBD1; V: TRBV29-1; J: TRBJ1-1; size: NA; DNA: TGCAGCGCCTCACCTCTGGGACAGGCTAAAACTGAAGCTTTCTTT; CDR3: CSASPLGQAKTEAFF
D: TRBD2; V: TRBV11-2; J: TRBJ2-3; size: NA; DNA: TGTGCCAGCAGCCTGCTAGGACTAGCGGGACTTTCAGATACGCAGTATTTT; CDR3: CASSLLGLAGLSDTQYF
D: TRBD2; V: TRBV6-5; J: TRBJ2-1; size: NA; DNA: TGTGCCAGCAGTCGTGGGATAGCGGGACCCTACAATGAGCAGTTCTTC; CDR3: CASSRGIAGPYNEQFF
D: NA; V: TRBV29-1; J: TRBJ2-5; size: NA; DNA: TGCAGCGTCTCCGTTCGGGGGACCCAGTACTTC; CDR3: CSVSVRGTQYF
D: NA; V: TRBV12-3/TRBV12-4; J: TRBJ2-1; size: NA; DNA: TGTGCCACCAGAGGGGGAGTTGAGGACAATGAGCAGTTCTTC; CDR3: CATRGGVEDNEQFF
D: NA; V: TRBV12-3/TRBV12-4; J: TRBJ2-7; size: NA; DNA: TGTGCCAGCAGACCAACGCCGACAGCAAACTACGAGCAGTACTTC; CDR3: CASRPTPTANYEQYF
D: NA; V: TRBV5-1; J: TRBJ1-5; size: NA; DNA: TGCGCCAGCAGCTTCGAGGGGGGCAATCAGCCCCAGCATTTT; CDR3: CASSFEGGNQPQHF
D: NA; V: TRBV10-3; J: TRBJ2-7; size: few; DNA: TGTGCCATCAGTGAGTTAGGTAGATCCTACGAGCAGTACTTC; CDR3: CAISELGRSYEQYF
D: NA; V: TRBV6-5; J: TRBJ2-7; size: many; DNA: TGTGCCAGCAGTTACTCGATCAGATACGAGCAGTACTTC; CDR3: CASSYSIRYEQYF
D: TRBD2; V: TRBV10-3; J: TRBJ2-2; size: NA; DNA: TGTGCCATCAGTGAGGGACTAGCGGGGGTCAACACCGGGGAGCTGTTTTTT; CDR3: CAISEGLAGVNTGELFF
D: TRBD2; V: TRBV6-1; J: TRBJ2-5; size: NA; DNA: TGTGCCAGCAGCCATACGGGACTAGCGGGGGAGACCCAGTACTTC; CDR3: CASSHTGLAGETQYF